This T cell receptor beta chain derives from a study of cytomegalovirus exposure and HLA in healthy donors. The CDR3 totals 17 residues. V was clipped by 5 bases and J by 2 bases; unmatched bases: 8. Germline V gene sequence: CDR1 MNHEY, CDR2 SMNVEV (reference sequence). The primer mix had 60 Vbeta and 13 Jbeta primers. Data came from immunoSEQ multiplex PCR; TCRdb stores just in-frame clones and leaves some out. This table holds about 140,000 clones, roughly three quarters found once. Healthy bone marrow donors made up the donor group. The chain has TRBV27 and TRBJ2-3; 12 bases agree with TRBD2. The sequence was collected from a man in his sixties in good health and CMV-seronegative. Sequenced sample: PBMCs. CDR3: CASSTTTSGRYTDTQYF. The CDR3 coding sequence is TGTGCCAGCAGTACGACGACTAGCGGGAGATACACAGATACGCAGTATTTT.